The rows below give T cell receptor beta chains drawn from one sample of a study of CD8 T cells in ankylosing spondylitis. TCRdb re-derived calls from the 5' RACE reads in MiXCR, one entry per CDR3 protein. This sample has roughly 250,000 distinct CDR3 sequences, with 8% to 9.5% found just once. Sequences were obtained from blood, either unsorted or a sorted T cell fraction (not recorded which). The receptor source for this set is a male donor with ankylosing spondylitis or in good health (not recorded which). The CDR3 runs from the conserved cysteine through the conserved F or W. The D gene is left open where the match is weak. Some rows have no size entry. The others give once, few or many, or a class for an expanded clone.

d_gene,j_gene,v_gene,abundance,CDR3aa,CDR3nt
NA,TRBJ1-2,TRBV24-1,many,CATSDSRAGASAGYTF,TGTGCCACCAGTGATTCCCGGGCTGGGGCAAGTGCTGGCTACACCTTC
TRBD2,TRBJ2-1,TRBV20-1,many,CSAAGDYNEQFF,TGCAGTGCCGCGGGGGATTACAATGAGCAGTTCTTC
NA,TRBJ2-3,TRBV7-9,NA,CASSLSAGSTDTQYF,TGTGCCAGCAGCTTATCGGCGGGAAGCACAGATACGCAGTATTTT
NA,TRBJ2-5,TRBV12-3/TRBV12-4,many,CASSPSVETQYF,TGTGCCAGCAGTCCCTCTGTGGAGACCCAGTACTTC
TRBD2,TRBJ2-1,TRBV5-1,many,CASSPEGRGEQFF,TGCGCCAGCAGCCCTGAAGGGAGGGGTGAGCAGTTCTTC
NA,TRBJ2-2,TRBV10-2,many,CASSVPAGTGELFF,TGCGCCAGCAGTGTCCCCGCGGGCACCGGGGAGCTGTTTTTT
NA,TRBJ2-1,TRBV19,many,CASRPRERDEQFF,TGTGCCAGTAGACCTCGGGAGAGGGATGAGCAGTTCTTC
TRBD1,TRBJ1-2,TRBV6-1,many,CASREPGQGRYGYTF,TGTGCCAGCCGAGAACCGGGACAGGGGCGCTATGGCTACACCTTC
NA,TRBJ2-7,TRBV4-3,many,CASSQDQGGEQYF,TGCGCCAGCAGCCAAGATCAAGGCGGCGAGCAGTACTTC
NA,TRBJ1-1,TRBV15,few,CATSRNRENTEAFF,TGTGCCACCAGCAGAAACAGGGAGAACACTGAAGCTTTCTTT
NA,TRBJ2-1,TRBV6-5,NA,CASSYPPIGEQFF,TGTGCCAGCAGTTACCCCCCCATAGGTGAGCAGTTCTTC
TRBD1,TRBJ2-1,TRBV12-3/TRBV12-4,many,CASSTPWTGENEQFF,TGTGCCAGCAGTACCCCCTGGACAGGGGAGAATGAGCAGTTCTTC
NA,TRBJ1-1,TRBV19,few,CASSTRDTSWDTEAFF,TGTGCCAGTAGTACCAGGGACACCTCTTGGGACACTGAAGCTTTCTTT
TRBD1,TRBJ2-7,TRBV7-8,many,CASRPGQGLTYEQYF,TGTGCCAGCAGACCTGGACAGGGTTTGACCTACGAGCAGTACTTC
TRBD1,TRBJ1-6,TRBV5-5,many,CASSHRDRNNSPLHF,TGTGCCAGCAGCCACCGGGACAGAAATAATTCACCCCTCCACTTT
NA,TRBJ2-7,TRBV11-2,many,CASSLASSVHEQYF,TGTGCCAGCAGCTTAGCCTCTAGCGTCCACGAGCAGTACTTC
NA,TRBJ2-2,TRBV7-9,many,CASSLESLITGELFF,TGTGCCAGCAGCTTAGAATCTCTGATCACCGGGGAGCTGTTTTTT
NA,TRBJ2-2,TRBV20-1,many,CSATRGRLARNRGELFF,TGCAGTGCTACTAGAGGAAGGCTAGCGCGTAACCGCGGGGAGCTGTTTTTT
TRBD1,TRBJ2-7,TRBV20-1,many,CSALPRQGIYEQYF,TGCAGTGCCCTTCCCAGACAGGGGATCTACGAGCAGTACTTC
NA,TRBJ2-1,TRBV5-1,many,CASSYQGLEQFF,TGCGCCAGCAGTTACCAGGGGCTTGAGCAGTTCTTC
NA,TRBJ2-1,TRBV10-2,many,CASSQLVHLSNEQFF,TGCGCCAGCAGTCAACTAGTCCATCTCTCCAATGAGCAGTTCTTC
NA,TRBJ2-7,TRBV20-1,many,CSARDARGGSYEQYF,TGCAGTGCTAGAGATGCCAGGGGGGGATCCTACGAGCAGTACTTC
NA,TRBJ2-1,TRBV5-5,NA,CASRRDGQGTYNEQFF,TGTGCCAGCAGACGTGACGGGCAGGGGACCTACAATGAGCAGTTCTTC
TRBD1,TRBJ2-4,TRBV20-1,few,CSARGARQGSSDIQYF,TGCAGTGCTAGAGGGGCCCGACAGGGGAGTAGCGACATTCAGTACTTC
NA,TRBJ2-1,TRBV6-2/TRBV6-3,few,CASSYSIGTRSYNEQFF,TGTGCCAGCAGTTACTCGATTGGGACTCGCTCCTACAATGAGCAGTTCTTC
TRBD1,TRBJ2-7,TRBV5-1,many,CASSSGQGIEGQYF,TGCGCCAGCAGCTCTGGACAGGGTATAGAAGGGCAGTACTTC
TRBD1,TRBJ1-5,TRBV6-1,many,CASSTGTGVSGNQPQHF,TGTGCCAGCAGTACAGGGACAGGGGTTAGCGGCAATCAGCCCCAGCATTTT
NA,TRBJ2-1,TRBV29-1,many,CSVDPTGTEQFF,TGCAGCGTTGATCCCACCGGGACAGAGCAGTTCTTC
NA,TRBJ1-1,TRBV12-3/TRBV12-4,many,CASRPAVGGWMNTEAFF,TGTGCCAGCAGGCCGGCCGTTGGGGGTTGGATGAACACTGAAGCTTTCTTT
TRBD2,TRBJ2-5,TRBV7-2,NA,CASSLALAGVETQYF,TGTGCCAGCAGCTTAGCGCTAGCGGGGGTAGAGACCCAGTACTTC
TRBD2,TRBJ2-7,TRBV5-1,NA,CASSLDGSGGSSYEQYF,TGCGCCAGCAGCTTGGATGGGTCGGGGGGATCTTCCTACGAGCAGTACTTC
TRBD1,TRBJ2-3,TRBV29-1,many,CSVARDRSRTTDTQYF,TGCAGCGTTGCCCGGGACAGGTCAAGGACCACAGATACGCAGTATTTT
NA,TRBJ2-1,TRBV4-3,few,CASSQEINPYNEQFF,TGCGCCAGCAGCCAAGAAATCAACCCCTACAATGAGCAGTTCTTC
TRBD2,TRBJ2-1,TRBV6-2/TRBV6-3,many,CASSYGNGREFF,TGTGCCAGCAGTTATGGTAACGGGAGGGAGTTCTTC
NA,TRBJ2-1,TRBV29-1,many,CSVPSPSSYNEQFF,TGCAGCGTTCCTTCTCCTAGCTCCTACAATGAGCAGTTCTTC